This is a list of T cell receptor beta chains from one sample in a study of T-cell memory formation after mild COVID-19. TCRdb ran MiXCR on the 5' RACE reads and lists one entry per CDR3 protein. Of roughly 340,000 distinct CDR3 sequences listed, roughly 20% are singletons. Sequencing was performed on PBMCs or a T cell subset sorted from them (not recorded which). Every receptor here comes from a man younger than 35 who had mild COVID-19 (a few samples of this study predate the infection). Cell type and time point are not known. Both conserved end residues are part of each CDR3. Each record gives: clone size, V gene, J gene, D gene, CDR3 protein, CDR3 DNA. A D gene is named only where the DNA matches it firmly. Only part of the rows carry a size: once, few, many, or a class if the clone is expanded.

size: .
V: TRBV9
J: TRBJ2-7
D: TRBD1
CDR3: CASSVVPGDSYEQYF
DNA: TGTGCCAGCAGCGTAGTGCCAGGGGACAGCTACGAGCAGTACTTC

size: .
V: TRBV6-4
J: TRBJ1-3
D: .
CDR3: CASSDYQATINTIYF
DNA: TGTGCCAGCAGTGACTACCAGGCGACGATAAACACCATATATTTT

size: few
V: TRBV5-1
J: TRBJ1-2
D: .
CDR3: CASSSGPNYGYTF
DNA: TGCGCCAGCAGCTCCGGCCCTAACTATGGCTACACCTTC

size: .
V: TRBV6-5
J: TRBJ1-4
D: TRBD1
CDR3: CASSYFIGQANEKLFF
DNA: TGTGCCAGCAGTTACTTTATAGGACAGGCTAATGAAAAACTGTTTTTT

size: few
V: TRBV4-2
J: TRBJ2-1
D: .
CDR3: CASSQDPQRSHNEQFF
DNA: TGTGCCAGCAGCCAAGATCCCCAGCGGAGCCACAATGAGCAGTTCTTC

size: .
V: TRBV9
J: TRBJ1-5
D: .
CDR3: CASSVGQDPGGPQHF
DNA: TGTGCCAGCAGCGTAGGGCAGGATCCAGGAGGGCCCCAGCATTTT

size: few
V: TRBV6-2/TRBV6-3
J: TRBJ2-6
D: TRBD1
CDR3: CASSRSRDRWTGANVLTF
DNA: TGTGCCAGCAGTCGTAGCCGGGACAGGTGGACTGGGGCCAACGTCCTGACTTTC

size: many
V: TRBV13
J: TRBJ1-4
D: TRBD1
CDR3: CASSKTGFAEKLFF
DNA: TGTGCCAGCAGCAAGACAGGGTTTGCTGAAAAACTGTTTTTT

size: few
V: TRBV9
J: TRBJ2-5
D: .
CDR3: CASSVGRWETQYF
DNA: TGTGCCAGCAGCGTAGGCAGGTGGGAGACCCAGTACTTC

size: few
V: TRBV28
J: TRBJ1-6
D: .
CDR3: CASRTDGYNSPLHF
DNA: TGTGCCAGCAGGACCGATGGATATAATTCACCCCTCCACTTT

size: .
V: TRBV6-6
J: TRBJ1-1
D: TRBD1
CDR3: CASSYAGGRGTEAFF
DNA: TGTGCCAGCAGTTACGCAGGGGGCAGAGGAACTGAAGCTTTCTTT

size: .
V: TRBV12-3/TRBV12-4
J: TRBJ1-5
D: TRBD1
CDR3: CASSPGTGWNQPQHF
DNA: TGTGCCAGCAGTCCCGGGACAGGGTGGAATCAGCCCCAGCATTTT

size: many
V: TRBV5-1
J: TRBJ2-2
D: .
CDR3: CASSLGTNGGELFF
DNA: TGCGCCAGCAGCTTGGGAACGAACGGCGGGGAGCTGTTTTTT

size: .
V: TRBV25-1
J: TRBJ1-6
D: .
CDR3: CASVGDNSPLHF
DNA: TGTGCCAGCGTCGGAGATAATTCACCCCTCCACTTT

size: few
V: TRBV7-8
J: TRBJ2-1
D: .
CDR3: CASSPHRVVAAYNEQFF
DNA: TGTGCCAGCAGCCCCCACCGCGTAGTAGCGGCCTACAATGAGCAGTTCTTC

size: .
V: TRBV7-2
J: TRBJ2-5
D: TRBD1
CDR3: CASSFRTGGEETQYF
DNA: TGTGCCAGCAGCTTCAGGACAGGGGGCGAAGAGACCCAGTACTTC

size: .
V: TRBV5-1
J: TRBJ2-1
D: .
CDR3: CASSLVGTEEQFF
DNA: TGCGCCAGCAGCTTGGTAGGTACGGAGGAGCAGTTCTTC

size: .
V: TRBV9
J: TRBJ2-7
D: TRBD1
CDR3: CASSVTGDPYEQYF
DNA: TGTGCCAGCAGCGTCACAGGGGATCCCTACGAGCAGTACTTC

size: few
V: TRBV20-1
J: TRBJ2-5
D: TRBD1
CDR3: CSAIGGDRETQYF
DNA: TGCAGTGCTATCGGAGGGGACAGGGAGACCCAGTACTTC

size: .
V: TRBV20-1
J: TRBJ1-4
D: .
CDR3: CSAPRSGGRDEKLFF
DNA: TGCAGTGCCCCGAGGTCCGGGGGCCGAGATGAAAAACTGTTTTTT

size: few
V: TRBV29-1
J: TRBJ1-2
D: .
CDR3: CSVGTTGNYGYTF
DNA: TGCAGCGTGGGCACTACAGGGAACTATGGCTACACCTTC

size: .
V: TRBV11-2
J: TRBJ2-3
D: .
CDR3: CASTLLFVNTQYF
DNA: TGTGCCAGCACCCTCCTTTTTGTAAATACGCAGTATTTT

size: many
V: TRBV20-1
J: TRBJ2-1
D: TRBD2
CDR3: CSADPGLAHNEQFF
DNA: TGCAGTGCTGACCCGGGACTAGCCCACAATGAGCAGTTCTTC

size: .
V: TRBV7-2
J: TRBJ2-1
D: .
CDR3: CASLPTSSYNEQFF
DNA: TGTGCCAGCCTACCAACCAGCTCCTACAATGAGCAGTTCTTC

size: few
V: TRBV12-3/TRBV12-4
J: TRBJ1-5
D: .
CDR3: CASSFAGLGQPQHF
DNA: TGTGCCAGCAGTTTTGCAGGGCTGGGTCAGCCCCAGCATTTT

size: few
V: TRBV7-2
J: TRBJ2-1
D: .
CDR3: CASSLMVSSYNEQFF
DNA: TGTGCCAGCAGCTTAATGGTGAGCTCCTACAATGAGCAGTTCTTC